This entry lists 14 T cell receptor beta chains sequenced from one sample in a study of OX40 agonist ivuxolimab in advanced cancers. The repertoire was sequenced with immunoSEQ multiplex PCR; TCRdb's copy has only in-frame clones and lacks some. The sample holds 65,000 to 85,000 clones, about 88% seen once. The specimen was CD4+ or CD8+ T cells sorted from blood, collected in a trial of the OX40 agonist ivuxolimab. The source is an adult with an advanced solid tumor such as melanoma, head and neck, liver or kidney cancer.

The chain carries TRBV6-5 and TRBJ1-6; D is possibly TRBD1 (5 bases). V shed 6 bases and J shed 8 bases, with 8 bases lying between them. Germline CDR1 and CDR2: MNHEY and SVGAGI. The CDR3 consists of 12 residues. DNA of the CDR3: TGTGCCAGCAGCCGCAGGGATTCACCCCTCCACTTT. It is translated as CASSRRDSPLHF.

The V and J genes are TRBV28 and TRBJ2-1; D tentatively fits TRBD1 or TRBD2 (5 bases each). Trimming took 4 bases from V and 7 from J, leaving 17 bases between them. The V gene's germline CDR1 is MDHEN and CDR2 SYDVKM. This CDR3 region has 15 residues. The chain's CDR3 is CASSSSGPSGNEQFF. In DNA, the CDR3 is TGTGCCAGCAGTTCATCGGGACCCTCGGGGAATGAGCAGTTCTTC.

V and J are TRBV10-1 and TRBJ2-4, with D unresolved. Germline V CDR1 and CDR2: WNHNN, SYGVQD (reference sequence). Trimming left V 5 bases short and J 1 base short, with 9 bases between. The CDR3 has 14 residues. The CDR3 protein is CASSISGAKNIQYF. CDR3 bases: TGCGCCAGCAGTATATCCGGGGCCAAAAACATTCAGTACTTC.

CDR3 region: CASSLVDRLPQYF. Here the CDR3 DNA reads TGCGCCAGCAGCTTGGTCGACAGGTTACCCCAGTACTTC. The rearrangement uses TRBV5-1 and TRBJ2-5, with a weak D call TRBD1 (6 bases). CDR1 and CDR2 from the germline V gene are SGHRS and YFSETQ. This CDR3 comprises 13 residues. The V end was cut by 0 bases, the J end by 9 bases, with 12 bases between. Drawing the rest from reference TRBV5-1 and TRBJ2-5, the complete variable domain is KAGVTQTPRYLIKTRGQQVTLSCSPISGHRSVSWYQQTPGQGLQFLFEYFSETQRNKGNFPGRFSGRQFSNSRSEMNVSTLELGDSALYLCASSLVDRLPQYFGPGTRLLVL.

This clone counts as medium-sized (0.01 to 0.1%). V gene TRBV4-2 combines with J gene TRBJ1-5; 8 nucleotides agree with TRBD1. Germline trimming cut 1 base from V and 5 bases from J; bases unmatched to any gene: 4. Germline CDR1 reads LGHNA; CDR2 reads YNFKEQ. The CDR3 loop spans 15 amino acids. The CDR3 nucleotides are TGTGCCAGCAGCCAAGGGGGACAGGAATATCAGCCCCAGCATTTT. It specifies CASSQGGQEYQPQHF.

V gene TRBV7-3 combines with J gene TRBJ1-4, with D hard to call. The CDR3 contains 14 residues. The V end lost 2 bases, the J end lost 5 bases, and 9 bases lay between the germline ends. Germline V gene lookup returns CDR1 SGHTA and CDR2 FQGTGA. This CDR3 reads CASSLVGKNEKLFF. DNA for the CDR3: TGTGCCAGCAGCTTAGTCGGGAAGAATGAAAAACTGTTTTTT. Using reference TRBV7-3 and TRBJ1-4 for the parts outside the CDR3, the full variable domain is GAGVSQTPSNKVTEKGKYVELRCDPISGHTALYWYRQSLGQGPEFLIYFQGTGAADDSGLPNDRFFAVRPEGSVSTLKIQRTERGDSAVYLCASSLVGKNEKLFFGSGTQLSVL.

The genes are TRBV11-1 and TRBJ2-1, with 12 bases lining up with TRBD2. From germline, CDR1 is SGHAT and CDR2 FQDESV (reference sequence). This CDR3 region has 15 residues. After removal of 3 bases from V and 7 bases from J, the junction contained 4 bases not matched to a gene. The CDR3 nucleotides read TGTGCCAGCAGCTTGGGACTAGCGGGCTGGAATGAGCAGTTCTTC. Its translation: CASSLGLAGWNEQFF.

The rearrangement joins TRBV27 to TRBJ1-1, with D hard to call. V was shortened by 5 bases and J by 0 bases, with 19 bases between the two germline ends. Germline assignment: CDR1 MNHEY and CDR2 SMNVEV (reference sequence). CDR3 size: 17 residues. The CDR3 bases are TGTGCCAGCAGTACCGACACCCGAGGGAATATGAACACTGAAGCTTTCTTT. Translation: CASSTDTRGNMNTEAFF.

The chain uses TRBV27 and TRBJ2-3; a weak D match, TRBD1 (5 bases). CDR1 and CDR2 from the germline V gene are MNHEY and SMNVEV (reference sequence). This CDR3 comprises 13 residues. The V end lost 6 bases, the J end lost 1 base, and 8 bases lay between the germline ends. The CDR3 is CASRGRGTDTQYF. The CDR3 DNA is TGTGCCAGCAGGGGGCGAGGCACAGATACGCAGTATTTT.

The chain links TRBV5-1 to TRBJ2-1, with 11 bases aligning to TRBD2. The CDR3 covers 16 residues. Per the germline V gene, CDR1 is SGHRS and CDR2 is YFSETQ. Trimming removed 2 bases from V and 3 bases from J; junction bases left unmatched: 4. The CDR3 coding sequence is TGCGCCAGCAGCTTCGGTGGGACTAGCGGCTACAATGAGCAGTTCTTC. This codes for CASSFGGTSGYNEQFF.

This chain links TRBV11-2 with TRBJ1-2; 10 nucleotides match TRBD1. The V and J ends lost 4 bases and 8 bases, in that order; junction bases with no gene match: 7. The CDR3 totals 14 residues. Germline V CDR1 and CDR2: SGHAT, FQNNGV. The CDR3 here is CASSSGTGDGGYTF. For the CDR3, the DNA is TGTGCCAGCAGCTCCGGGACAGGGGACGGGGGCTACACCTTC. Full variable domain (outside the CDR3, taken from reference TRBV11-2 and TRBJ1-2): EAGVAQSPRYKIIEKRQSVAFWCNPISGHATLYWYQQILGQGPKLLIQFQNNGVVDDSQLPKDRFSAERLKGVDSTLKIQPAKLEDSAVYLCASSSGTGDGGYTFGSGTRLTVV.

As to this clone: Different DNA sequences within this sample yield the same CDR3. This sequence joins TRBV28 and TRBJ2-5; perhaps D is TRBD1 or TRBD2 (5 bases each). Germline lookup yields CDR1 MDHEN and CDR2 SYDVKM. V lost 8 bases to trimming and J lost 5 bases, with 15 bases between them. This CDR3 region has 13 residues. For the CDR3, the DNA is TGTGCCAGCGGGGATGGGGGACGGGAGACCCAGTACTTC. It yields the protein CASGDGGRETQYF.

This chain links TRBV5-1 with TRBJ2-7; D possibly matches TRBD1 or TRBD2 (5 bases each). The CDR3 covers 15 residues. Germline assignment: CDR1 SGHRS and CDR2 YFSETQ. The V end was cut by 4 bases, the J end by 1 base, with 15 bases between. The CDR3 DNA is TGCGCCAGCAGCACTCTCTCGGGACCATCCTACGAGCAGTACTTC. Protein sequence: CASSTLSGPSYEQYF. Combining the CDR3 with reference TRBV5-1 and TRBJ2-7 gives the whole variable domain KAGVTQTPRYLIKTRGQQVTLSCSPISGHRSVSWYQQTPGQGLQFLFEYFSETQRNKGNFPGRFSGRQFSNSRSEMNVSTLELGDSALYLCASSTLSGPSYEQYFGPGTRLTVT.

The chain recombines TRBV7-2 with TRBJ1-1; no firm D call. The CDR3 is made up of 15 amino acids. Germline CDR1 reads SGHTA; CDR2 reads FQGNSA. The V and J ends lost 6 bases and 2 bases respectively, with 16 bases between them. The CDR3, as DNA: TGTGCCAGCAGTAAAAGCCTGGAGATCAACACTGAAGCTTTCTTT. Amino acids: CASSKSLEINTEAFF.